These 3 T cell receptor beta chains were sequenced from one sample in a study of technical replicates of blood from a few donors. The method was immunoSEQ multiplex PCR; TCRdb's version includes in-frame clones alone and lacks a portion of them. The sample carries some 75,000 clones, about 96% recorded once. What was sequenced was T cells isolated from PBMCs. The receptors were sampled from a human donor in good health.

V is TRBV11-2 and J is TRBJ2-3, with 8 bases lining up with TRBD1. There are 16 residues in the CDR3. J was trimmed by 7 bases and V by 0 bases; bases with no gene match: 9. Germline assignment: CDR1 SGHAT and CDR2 FQNNGV. The CDR3 protein is CASSLDLGQELNTQYF. The DNA of the CDR3 is TGTGCCAGCAGCTTAGATTTGGGACAGGAGCTGAATACGCAGTATTTT.

V usage is TRBV10-3 and J usage is TRBJ2-1, with TRBD2 matching 8 bases. The CDR3 runs 14 residues. Germline-derived CDR1 and CDR2 are ENHRY and SYGVKD. The V and J ends lost 7 bases and 3 bases, in that order; junction bases with no gene match: 5. The CDR3 DNA sequence: TGTGCCATCACTCAGCGGGAGAGCTACAATGAGCAGTTCTTC. Translation: CAITQRESYNEQFF.

The gene calls are TRBV5-1 and TRBJ2-3, with 9 bases aligning to TRBD2. V lost 0 bases to trimming and J lost 4 bases; unmatched junction nucleotides: 6. CDR3 length: 16 amino acids. CDR1 SGHRS and CDR2 YFSETQ come from the germline V gene. This CDR3 is CASSLAGLAYSDTQYF. The CDR3 DNA reads TGCGCCAGCAGCTTGGCGGGACTAGCTTACTCAGATACGCAGTATTTT.